This TCR beta chain appears in the sequencing data of a study of blood T cell repertoires in COVID-19. Study as a whole: The United States, Italy and Spain provided the acute and convalescent COVID-19 samples. Nucleic acid was either cDNA or gDNA, and it came from T cells, B-cell-depleted T cells, or PBMCs.

CDR1 and CDR2 from the germline V gene are SGHVS and FNYEAQ. J lost 5 bases, V lost 1 base, and 1 base had no gene match. The CDR3 sequence is 13 residues long. Authors' methods: By means of reference gene primer amplification, nucleated cell counts were estimated. Profiled with immunoSEQ multiplex PCR; TCRdb holds only in-frame clones, not every one. The D gene and trimming were derived from the DNA, and the V and J assignments and clone size from that table. The table records about 190,000 clones, around nine tenths of them present only once. The chain has TRBV7-6 and TRBJ1-2; 7 bases align to TRBD1. Input material: peripheral blood. This sequence originates from a middle-aged woman who had recovered from COVID-19. This CDR3 reads CASSLGQGYGYTF. CDR3 bases: TGTGCCAGCAGCTTAGGACAGGGATATGGCTACACCTTC. The full variable domain, its missing parts supplied by reference TRBV7-6 and TRBJ1-2, is GAGVSQSPRYKVTKRGQDVALRCDPISGHVSLYWYRQALGQGPEFLTYFNYEAQQDKSGLPNDRFSAERPEGSISTLTIQRTEQRDSAMYRCASSLGQGYGYTFGSGTRLTVV.